The clone carrying this T cell receptor (beta chain) was detected once. Other DNA sequences in the sample encode the same CDR3. Those who participated ranged in age from roughly 18 to 100 years and resided in roughly 26 US areas. The data belong to a study of blood T cell repertoires in COVID-19. Original analysis: Reference gene primer amplification gave estimated nucleated cell counts. Assay used: immunoSEQ multiplex PCR; TCRdb lists only in-frame clones, some missing. V and J calls and clone size come straight from that table; D and trimming were deduced from the DNA. The sample includes 200,000 to 250,000 clones, approximately 90% of them seen just once. Germline CDR1 reads LGHDT; CDR2 reads YNNKEL (reference sequence). V lost 0 bases, J lost 7 bases, and 4 bases lay in between. This CDR3 spans 12 amino acids.

Sequencing was done on a sample of PBMCs or T cells enriched from blood (not recorded which). This TCR was sampled from a woman aged 25 to 39 with acute COVID-19. This chain joins TRBV3-1 (or the pseudogene TRBV3-2) and TRBJ2-1; no reliable D call. CDR3 coding DNA: TGTGCCAGCAGCCAAGAGAGGAATGAGCAGTTCTTC. This encodes CASSQERNEQFF.